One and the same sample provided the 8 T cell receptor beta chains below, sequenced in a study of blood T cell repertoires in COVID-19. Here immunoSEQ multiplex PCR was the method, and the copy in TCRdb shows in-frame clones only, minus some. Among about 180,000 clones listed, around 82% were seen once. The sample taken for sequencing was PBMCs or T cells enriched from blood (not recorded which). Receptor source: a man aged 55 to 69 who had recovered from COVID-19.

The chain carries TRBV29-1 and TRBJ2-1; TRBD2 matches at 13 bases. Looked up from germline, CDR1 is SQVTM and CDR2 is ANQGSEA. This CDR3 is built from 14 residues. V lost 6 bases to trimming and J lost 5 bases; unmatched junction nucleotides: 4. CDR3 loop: CSVGLAGVNNEQFF. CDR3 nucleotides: TGCAGCGTAGGACTAGCGGGAGTCAACAATGAGCAGTTCTTC.

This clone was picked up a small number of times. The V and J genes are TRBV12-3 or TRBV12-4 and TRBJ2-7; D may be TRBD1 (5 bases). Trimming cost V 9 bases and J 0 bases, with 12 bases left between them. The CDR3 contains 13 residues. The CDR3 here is CASQGQHSYEQYF. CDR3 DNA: TGTGCCAGTCAGGGTCAACACTCCTACGAGCAGTACTTC.

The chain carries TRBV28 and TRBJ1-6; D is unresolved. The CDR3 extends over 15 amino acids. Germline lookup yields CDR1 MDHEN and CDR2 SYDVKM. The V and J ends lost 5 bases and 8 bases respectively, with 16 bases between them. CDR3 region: CASSPTDGRDSPLHF. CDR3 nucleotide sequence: TGTGCCAGCAGTCCCACGGACGGGAGGGATTCACCCCTCCACTTT.

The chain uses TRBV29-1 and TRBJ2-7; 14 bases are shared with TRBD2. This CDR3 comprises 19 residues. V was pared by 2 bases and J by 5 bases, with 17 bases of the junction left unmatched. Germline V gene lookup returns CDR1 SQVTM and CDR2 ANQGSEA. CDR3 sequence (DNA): TGCAGCGTTGAAATCCCCGGGACTAGCGGGAGTAGAGCCGTGGACGAGCAGTACTTC. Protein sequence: CSVEIPGTSGSRAVDEQYF.

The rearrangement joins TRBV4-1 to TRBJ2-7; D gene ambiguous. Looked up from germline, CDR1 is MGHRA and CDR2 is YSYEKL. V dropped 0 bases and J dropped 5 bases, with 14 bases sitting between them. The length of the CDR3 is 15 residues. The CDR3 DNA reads TGCGCCAGCAGCCAAGAGTTTGCATCTAGGCACGAGCAGTACTTC. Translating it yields CASSQEFASRHEQYF.

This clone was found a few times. In DNA, the CDR3 is TGTGCCAGCAGCCAAGCGACTAGCGGCTCCTACGAGCAGTACTTC. It encodes CASSQATSGSYEQYF. The chain uses TRBV4-2 and TRBJ2-7; TRBD2 matches 9 bases. After removal of 1 base from V and 0 bases from J, the junction contained 1 base not matched to a gene. Germline V gives CDR1 LGHNA, CDR2 YNFKEQ. The length of the CDR3 is 15 residues.

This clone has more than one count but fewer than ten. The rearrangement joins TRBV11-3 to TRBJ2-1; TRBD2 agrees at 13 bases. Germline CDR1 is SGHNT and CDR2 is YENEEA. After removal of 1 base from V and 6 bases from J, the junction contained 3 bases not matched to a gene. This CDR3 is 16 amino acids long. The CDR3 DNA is TGTGCCAGCAGCTTAGCACTAGCGGGGGGGCTCAATGAGCAGTTCTTC. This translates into CASSLALAGGLNEQFF. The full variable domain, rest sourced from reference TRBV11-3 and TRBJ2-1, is EAGVVQSPRYKIIEKKQPVAFWCNPISGHNTLYWYLQNLGQGPELLIRYENEEAVDDSQLPKDRFSAERLKGVDSTLKIQPAELGDSAVYLCASSLALAGGLNEQFFGPGTRLTVL.

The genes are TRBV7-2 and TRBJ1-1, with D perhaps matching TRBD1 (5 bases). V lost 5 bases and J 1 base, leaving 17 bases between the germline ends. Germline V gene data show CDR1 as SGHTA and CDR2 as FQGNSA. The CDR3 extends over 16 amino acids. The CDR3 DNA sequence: TGTGCCAGCAGCCTGCCACCGGGACTGGGGAACACTGAAGCTTTCTTT. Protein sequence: CASSLPPGLGNTEAFF.